This passage covers 13 T cell receptor beta chains from one sample sequenced in a study of T cells in women clearing cervical HPV infection. Clones were sequenced by immunoSEQ multiplex PCR, and TCRdb holds only the in-frame ones, with some missing. This sample lists 30,000 to 40,000 clones; its ten largest clones have roughly 6.8%. The sequenced sample was blood buffy coat. The receptors here all came from a woman between 18 and 70 years old with a cervical HPV16 infection that either progressed to CIN3+ or cleared (not recorded which).

As to this clone: Sequencing ends 3 residues short of the CDR3 end; the germline J gene provides the rest. The V gene is TRBV10-2, the J gene TRBJ2-1; D call uncertain. CDR3 length equals 11 residues. Trimming removed 2 bases at V and 6 bases at J, with 2 bases between. CDR1 WSHSY and CDR2 SAAADI come from the germline V gene. The covered CDR3 bases are TGCGCCAGCAGTGAGCGCAATGAG. This codes for CASSERNE. The whole CDR3 is CASSERNEQFF.

Of note for this clone: The read halts 3 residues ahead of the CDR3 end, with the missing end drawn from the germline J gene. The rearrangement joins TRBV5-4 to TRBJ2-7; no reliable D call. This CDR3 spans 15 amino acids. With 2 bases removed from V and 5 bases from J, the gap between germline ends came to 17 bases. CDR1 is SGHNT, CDR2 YYREEE, per germline (reference sequence). CDR3 residues: CASSFSSGRLHEQYF. Partial CDR3 DNA: TGTGCCAGCAGCTTTAGTTCGGGTAGACTCCACGAG.

A remark on this clone: The read ends 3 residues early relative to the CDR3; the germline J gene fills the gap. V gene TRBV20-1 combines with J gene TRBJ1-1; D is perhaps TRBD1 (6 bases). Trimming removed 4 bases at V and 1 base at J, with 10 bases between. Germline values: CDR1 DFQATT, CDR2 SNEGSKA (reference sequence). The CDR3 sequence is 13 residues long. CDR3 DNA, as far as it was read: TGCAGTGCTATCTCGGGACAGAACACTGAA. Amino acid sequence: CSAISGQNTE. The full CDR3 protein is CSAISGQNTEAFF.

To note about this clone: The observed sequence ends 3 residues before the CDR3 terminus, with the missing tail filled in from the germline J gene. The chain joins TRBV4-2 to TRBJ1-2; no firm D call. The germline CDR1 and CDR2 sequences are LGHNA and YNFKEQ. The CDR3 sequence is 18 residues long. V lost 1 base and J lost 1, with 19 bases in between. CDR3 region: CASSQARRGLFYNYGYTF. CDR3 DNA (partial): TGTGCCAGCAGCCAAGCAAGAAGAGGGCTGTTCTATAACTATGGC.

Concerning this clone: The CDR3 end is not reached by the read, which stops 3 residues before it; the germline J gene fills it in. The V and J genes are TRBV10-3 and TRBJ1-5, with D tentatively TRBD1 (6 bases). V dropped 4 bases and J dropped 1 base, with 8 bases sitting between them. The germline V gene encodes CDR1 ENHRY and CDR2 SYGVKD. This CDR3 spans 14 amino acids. CDR3 loop: CAISGQVSNQPQHF. CDR3 bases read: TGTGCCATCAGTGGACAGGTGAGCAATCAGCCC.

This clone is identified as medium-sized from frequency. Sequencing ends 3 residues short of the CDR3 end; the germline J gene provides the rest. This chain uses TRBV4-2 with TRBJ2-5; 10 nucleotides line up with TRBD1. Per the germline V gene, CDR1 is LGHNA and CDR2 is YNFKEQ. The CDR3 runs to 20 residues. The V segment lost 4 bases and the J segment 5 bases; nucleotides outside the gene matches: 22. The covered CDR3 bases are TGTGCCAGCAGCCCTACCCCTTGGACAGGGGGTCGGTTATCTCAGGAGACC. The encoded protein is CASSPTPWTGGRLSQET. The whole CDR3 is CASSPTPWTGGRLSQETQYF.

Points on this clone: The read terminates 3 residues before the CDR3 end, so the remaining end is supplied by the germline J gene. The V gene is TRBV19, the J gene TRBJ1-2; 8 bases are a match to TRBD1. The CDR3 runs to 15 residues. The germline CDR1 and CDR2 sequences are LNHDA and SQIVND (reference sequence). The chain's CDR3 is CASSTSGTGFVDYTF. CDR3 bases read: TGTGCCAGTAGTACATCCGGGACAGGATTCGTCGAC.

The chain's CDR3 is CSARDKTSGRNEQFF. CDR3 DNA (partial): TGCAGTGCTAGAGATAAGACTAGCGGGAGAAATGAG. The rearrangement links TRBV20-1 to TRBJ2-1; 12 bases align to TRBD2. The read terminates 3 residues before the CDR3 end, so the remaining end is supplied by the germline J gene. Germline loops: CDR1 DFQATT, CDR2 SNEGSKA (reference sequence). The trim removed 0 bases at V and 7 bases at J, leaving 4 bases unmatched. The CDR3 runs to 15 residues.

A word on this clone: The CDR3 goes on 3 residues after the read ends, and that part is filled in from the germline J gene. The V and J genes are TRBV5-4 and TRBJ2-1; TRBD2 matches 10 bases. This CDR3 comprises 15 residues. Germline V gene sequence: CDR1 SGHNT, CDR2 YYREEE (reference sequence). With V trimmed by 8 bases and J by 2 bases, 7 bases remained unmatched. The CDR3 bases that were read are TGTGCCAGAACTAGCGGGGTTCCCCCCTACAATGAG. This sequence encodes CARTSGVPPYNE. The full CDR3 sequence reads CARTSGVPPYNEQFF.

Partial CDR3 DNA: TGCGCCAGCAGCTTACACAGTGAAACTAATGAAAAA. Translated, it gives CASSLHSETNEK. The CDR3 in its entirety is CASSLHSETNEKLFF. The J gene is TRBJ1-4, the V gene TRBV5-1; D gene ambiguous. The read halts 3 residues ahead of the CDR3 end, with the missing end drawn from the germline J gene. Germline values: CDR1 SGHRS, CDR2 YFSETQ. V was cut by 2 bases and J by 1 base, with 9 bases left in between. The CDR3 contains 15 residues.

A note on this clone: The CDR3 is cut off 3 residues early in the read; its end comes from the germline J gene. This sequence joins TRBV5-1 and TRBJ2-3, with 7 bases that match TRBD2. Germline V gene data show CDR1 as SGHRS and CDR2 as YFSETQ. The CDR3 is 15 residues long. Trimming cost V 5 bases and J 6 bases; bases outside gene matches: 12. The DNA read from the CDR3 is TGCGCCAGCAGTCCGACTAGCCATAAGGGGGATACG. Protein product: CASSPTSHKGDT. The entire CDR3 protein is CASSPTSHKGDTQYF.

As concerns this clone: The CDR3 end falls 3 residues outside the read, so it is completed with the germline J gene. The J gene is TRBJ1-5, the V gene TRBV4-1; TRBD1 matches 8 bases. The CDR3 contains 16 residues. Germline V gene lookup returns CDR1 MGHRA and CDR2 YSYEKL. With 4 bases clipped from V and 1 base from J, the junction kept 6 bases outside the gene matches. CDR3: CASSRENRGSNQPQHF. The part of the CDR3 DNA that was read is TGCGCCAGCAGCCGAGAGAACAGGGGGAGCAATCAGCCC.

Regarding this clone: The observed sequence ends 3 residues before the CDR3 terminus, with the missing tail filled in from the germline J gene. This chain links TRBV6-1 with TRBJ2-7; 7 positions agree with TRBD2. The length of the CDR3 is 16 residues. CDR1 and CDR2 from the germline V gene are MNHNS and SASEGT. V trimming: 0 bases; J trimming: 1 base; junction bases outside the gene matches: 6. CDR3 DNA, as far as it was read: TGTGCCAGCAGTGAAGCATCAGCGGGGCAATCCTACGAG. Encoded protein: CASSEASAGQSYE. The full CDR3 is CASSEASAGQSYEQYF.